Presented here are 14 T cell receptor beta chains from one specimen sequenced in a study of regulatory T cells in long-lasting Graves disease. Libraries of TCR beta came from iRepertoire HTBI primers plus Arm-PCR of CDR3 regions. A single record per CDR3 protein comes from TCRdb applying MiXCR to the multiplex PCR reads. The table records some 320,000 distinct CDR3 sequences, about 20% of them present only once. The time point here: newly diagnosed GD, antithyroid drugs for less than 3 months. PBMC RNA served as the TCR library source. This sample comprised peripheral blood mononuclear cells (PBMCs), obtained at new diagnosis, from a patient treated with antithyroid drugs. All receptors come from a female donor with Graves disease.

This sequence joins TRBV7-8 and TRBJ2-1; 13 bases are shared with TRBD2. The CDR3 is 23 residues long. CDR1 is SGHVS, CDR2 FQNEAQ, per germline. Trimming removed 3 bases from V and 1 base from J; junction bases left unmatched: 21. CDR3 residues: CASSFFSSPISGTSGMSYNEQFF. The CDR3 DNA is TGTGCCAGCAGCTTTTTTTCGTCCCCAATCTCAGGGACTAGCGGGATGTCCTACAATGAGCAGTTCTTC.

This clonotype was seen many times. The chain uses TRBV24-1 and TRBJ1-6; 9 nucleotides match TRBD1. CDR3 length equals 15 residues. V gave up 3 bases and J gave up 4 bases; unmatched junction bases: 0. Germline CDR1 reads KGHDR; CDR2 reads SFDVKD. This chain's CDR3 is CATSDGTGYNSPLHF. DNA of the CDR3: TGTGCCACCAGTGATGGGACAGGGTATAATTCACCCCTCCACTTT.

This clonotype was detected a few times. Here the CDR3 reads CASSGTQSDYEQYF. CDR3 DNA: TGCGCCAGCAGTGGGACGCAATCGGATTACGAGCAGTACTTC. The V and J genes are TRBV10-2 and TRBJ2-7; unclear D gene. The CDR3 sequence is 14 residues long. The germline V and J ends were trimmed by 4 bases and 4 bases, with 14 bases remaining between them. Germline V gene sequence: CDR1 WSHSY, CDR2 SAAADI.

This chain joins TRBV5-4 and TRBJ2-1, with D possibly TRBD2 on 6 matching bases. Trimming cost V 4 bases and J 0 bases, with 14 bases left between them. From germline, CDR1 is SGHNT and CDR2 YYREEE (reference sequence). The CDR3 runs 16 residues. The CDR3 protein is CASSPAGLSSYNEQFF. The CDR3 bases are TGTGCCAGCAGCCCAGCGGGCTTAAGCTCCTACAATGAGCAGTTCTTC.

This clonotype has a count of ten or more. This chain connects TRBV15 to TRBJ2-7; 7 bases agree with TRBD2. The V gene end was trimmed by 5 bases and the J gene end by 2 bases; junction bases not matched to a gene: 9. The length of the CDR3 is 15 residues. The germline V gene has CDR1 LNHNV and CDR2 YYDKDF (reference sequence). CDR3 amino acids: CATSRSSGTTYEQYF. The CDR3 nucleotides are TGTGCCACCAGCCGTTCAAGCGGGACTACCTACGAGCAGTACTTC. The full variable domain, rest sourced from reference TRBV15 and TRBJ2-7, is DAMVIQNPRYQVTQFGKPVTLSCSQTLNHNVMYWYQQKSSQAPKLLFHYYDKDFNNEADTPDNFQSRRPNTSFCFLDIRSPGLGDTAMYLCATSRSSGTTYEQYFGPGTRLTVT.

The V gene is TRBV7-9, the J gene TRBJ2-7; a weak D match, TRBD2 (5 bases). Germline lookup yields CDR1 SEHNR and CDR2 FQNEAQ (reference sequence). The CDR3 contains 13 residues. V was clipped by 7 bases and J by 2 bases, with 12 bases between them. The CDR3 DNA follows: TGTGCCAGCAAGCCGGGAATGGCCTACGAGCAGTACTTC. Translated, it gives CASKPGMAYEQYF.

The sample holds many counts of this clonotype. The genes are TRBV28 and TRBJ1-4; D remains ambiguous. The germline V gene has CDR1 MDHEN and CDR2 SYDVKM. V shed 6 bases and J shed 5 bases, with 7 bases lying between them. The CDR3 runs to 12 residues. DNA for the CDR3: TGTGCCAGCAGGCTAGACAATGAAAAACTGTTTTTT. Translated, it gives CASRLDNEKLFF.

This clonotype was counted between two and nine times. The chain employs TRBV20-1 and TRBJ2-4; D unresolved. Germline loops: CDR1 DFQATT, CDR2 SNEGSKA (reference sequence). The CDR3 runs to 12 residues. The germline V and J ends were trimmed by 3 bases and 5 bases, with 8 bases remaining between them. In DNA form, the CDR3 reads TGCAGTGCTAGTCGGCTACAAAACATTCAGTACTTC. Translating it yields CSASRLQNIQYF.

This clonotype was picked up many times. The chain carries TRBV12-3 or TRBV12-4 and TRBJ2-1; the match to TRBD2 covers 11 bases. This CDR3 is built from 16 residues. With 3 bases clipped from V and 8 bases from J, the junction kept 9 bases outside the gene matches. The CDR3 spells CASSFFSSGRLDEQFF. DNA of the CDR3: TGTGCCAGCAGTTTCTTCTCTAGCGGGAGGCTAGATGAGCAGTTCTTC.

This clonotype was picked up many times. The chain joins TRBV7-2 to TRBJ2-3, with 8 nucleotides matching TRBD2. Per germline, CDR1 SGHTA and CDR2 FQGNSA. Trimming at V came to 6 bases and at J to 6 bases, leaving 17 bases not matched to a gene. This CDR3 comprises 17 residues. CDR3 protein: CASRPSGGEGLEDTQYF. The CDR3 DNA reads TGTGCCAGCAGACCGTCGGGGGGGGAGGGCCTCGAGGATACGCAGTATTTT.

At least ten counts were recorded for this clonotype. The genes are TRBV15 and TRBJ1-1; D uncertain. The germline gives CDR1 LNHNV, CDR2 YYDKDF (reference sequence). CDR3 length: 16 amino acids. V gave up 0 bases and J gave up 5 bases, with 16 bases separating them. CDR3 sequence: CATSRENIGPGTEAFF. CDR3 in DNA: TGTGCCACCAGCAGAGAGAACATAGGCCCGGGGACTGAAGCTTTCTTT.

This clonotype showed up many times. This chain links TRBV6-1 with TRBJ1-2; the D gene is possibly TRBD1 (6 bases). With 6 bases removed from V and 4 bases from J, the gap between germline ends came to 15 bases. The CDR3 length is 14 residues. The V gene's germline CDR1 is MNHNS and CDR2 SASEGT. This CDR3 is CASRVATGSYGYTF. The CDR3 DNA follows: TGTGCCAGCAGGGTAGCTACAGGGAGCTATGGCTACACCTTC.

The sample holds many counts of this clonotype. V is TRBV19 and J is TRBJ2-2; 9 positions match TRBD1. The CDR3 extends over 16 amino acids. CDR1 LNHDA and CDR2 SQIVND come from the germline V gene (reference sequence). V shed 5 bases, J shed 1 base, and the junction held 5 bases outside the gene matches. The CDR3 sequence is CASSQTGGWNTGELFF. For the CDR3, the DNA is TGTGCCAGTAGTCAAACAGGGGGCTGGAACACCGGGGAGCTGTTTTTT.

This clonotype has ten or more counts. The CDR3 DNA sequence: TGTGCCAGCAGTTTCGGCGGGATGGAAAACATTCAGTACTTC. It specifies CASSFGGMENIQYF. The chain links TRBV12-3 or TRBV12-4 to TRBJ2-4; maybe TRBD2 (6 bases). This CDR3 is built from 14 residues. V was shortened by 3 bases and J by 5 bases, with 11 bases between the two germline ends.